The 6 T cell receptor beta chains reported below all come from one sample, sequenced in a study of T cell responses to AZD1222 COVID-19 vaccine. Profiled with immunoSEQ multiplex PCR; TCRdb holds only in-frame clones, not every one. The sample shows tens of thousands of clones, around 87% of them seen only once. Sequenced material: peripheral blood, taken on day 0 of MenACWY control vaccination. These receptors were collected from an adult in good health.

The chain couples TRBV29-1 to TRBJ2-7; TRBD1 agrees at 8 bases. The CDR3 is 12 amino acids. The germline CDR1 and CDR2 sequences are SQVTM and ANQGSEA. V lost 7 bases, J lost 1 base, and 3 bases stayed unmatched. CDR3 residues: CSARQGSYEQYF. CDR3 in DNA: TGCAGCGCGAGACAGGGGTCCTACGAGCAGTACTTC.

The chain employs TRBV10-2 and TRBJ1-4; 9 bases line up with TRBD1. From germline, CDR1 is WSHSY and CDR2 SAAADI. Trimming removed 0 bases from V and 6 bases from J; junction bases left unmatched: 2. The CDR3 covers 15 residues. CDR3 residues: CASSESGQGYEKLFF. CDR3 nucleotides: TGCGCCAGCAGTGAGTCGGGACAGGGATATGAAAAACTGTTTTTT.

This chain links TRBV27 with TRBJ2-3; 7 bases fit TRBD1. Germline V gene data show CDR1 as MNHEY and CDR2 as SMNVEV (reference sequence). The V and J ends lost 4 bases and 6 bases, in that order; junction bases with no gene match: 10. The CDR3 is 15 residues long. DNA for the CDR3: TGTGCCAGCAGTTCACGGGACAGCGGCCTTGATACGCAGTATTTT. This encodes CASSSRDSGLDTQYF.

The chain combines TRBV28 with TRBJ1-2, with 9 positions matching TRBD1. Losses at the gene ends were 2 bases for V and 4 bases for J; bases not matched to a gene: 5. The CDR3 contains 15 residues. Germline lookup yields CDR1 MDHEN and CDR2 SYDVKM. The CDR3 sequence is CASSLGGQGLYGYTF. CDR3 coding DNA: TGTGCCAGCAGTTTAGGGGGACAGGGCCTCTATGGCTACACCTTC.

The chain recombines TRBV10-2 with TRBJ1-6; no definite D call. V gave up 9 bases and J gave up 0 bases, with 6 bases separating them. This CDR3 has 13 residues. CDR1 WSHSY and CDR2 SAAADI come from the germline V gene. CDR3 DNA: TGCGCCAGTCACAGCTCCTATAATTCACCCCTCCACTTT. It specifies CASHSSYNSPLHF.

The V call is TRBV11-3, the J call TRBJ2-2, with 9 positions matching TRBD1. The CDR3 covers 15 residues. The germline V gene encodes CDR1 SGHNT and CDR2 YENEEA. The V and J ends lost 5 bases and 6 bases, in that order; junction bases with no gene match: 7. CDR3 residues: CASSLLGDRAGELFF. The DNA of the CDR3 is TGTGCCAGCAGCCTCTTAGGGGACAGGGCCGGGGAGCTGTTTTTT.